The next 27 T cell receptor beta chains were all read from a single sample in a study of CD8+CD57+ T cells in acquired aplastic anemia (dated by TCRdb to the late 2010s). Sequencing was performed on an Illumina HiSeq 2000. Genomic DNA served as template for TCR beta VDJ combination and CDR3 sequence profiling. The raw public data were reprocessed by TCRdb itself: fastp quality trimming at Q25, MiXCR clonotype calling, in-frame beta chains only. Each record represents a unique CDR3 protein, reported with the most common genes and DNA among its rows. Across this sample there are a few hundred thousand distinct CDR3 sequences, with 45% to 65% seen only once. The ten largest account for 1.3% of the sample. Flow cytometry had shown CD8+CD57+ cell expansion in the patients selected for sequencing. The specimen was sorted CD4+, CD8+, or CD8+CD57+ T cells (not recorded which) from PBMCs. The receptors derive from a human donor with aplastic anemia.

The table lists this clonotype with a count of one. With a much larger clone just one base away, this may be a read error. The genes are TRBV6-5 and TRBJ1-2; 8 nucleotides align to TRBD1. The V gene's germline CDR1 is MNHEY and CDR2 SVGAGI. This CDR3 has 14 residues. The V gene end was trimmed by 8 bases and the J gene end by 4 bases; junction bases not matched to a gene: 9. The CDR3 sequence: CASPRTGSFYGYTF. DNA of the CDR3: TGTGCCAGCCCCCGGACAGGGTCTTTCTATGGCTACACCTTC.

This clonotype was seen many times. The V and J genes are TRBV7-9 and TRBJ1-5, with a tentative D call TRBD1 (5 bases). The V gene's germline CDR1 is SEHNR and CDR2 FQNEAQ (reference sequence). V lost 5 bases and J lost 2, with 10 bases in between. The CDR3 runs to 14 residues. The CDR3 DNA reads TGTGCCAGCAGCGACACGGGGGGCAATCAGCCCCAGCATTTT. This codes for CASSDTGGNQPQHF.

This rearrangement joins TRBV5-1 to TRBJ2-3, with TRBD1 matching 10 bases. The germline gives CDR1 SGHRS, CDR2 YFSETQ. With V trimmed by 3 bases and J by 4 bases, 5 bases remained unmatched. The CDR3 has 15 residues. The CDR3 loop is CASSSGTGDADTQYF. In DNA form, the CDR3 reads TGCGCCAGCAGCTCCGGGACAGGGGATGCAGATACGCAGTATTTT.

The V gene is TRBV7-9, the J gene TRBJ1-2; possible D gene TRBD1, 6 bases. The CDR3 consists of 12 residues. CDR1 and CDR2 from the germline V gene are SEHNR and FQNEAQ (reference sequence). Trimming removed 5 bases at V and 8 bases at J, with 12 bases between. CDR3 nucleotides: TGTGCCAGCAGCGGGAGGGGGACGGGCTACACCTTC. This sequence encodes CASSGRGTGYTF.

The rearrangement joins TRBV24-1 to TRBJ2-1; 9 bases line up with TRBD1. This CDR3 comprises 16 residues. The junction had 6 bases not matched to a gene; V was cut back by 4 bases and J by 3 bases. Germline CDR1 KGHDR, CDR2 SFDVKD. The CDR3 DNA reads as TGTGCCACCAGTGACAGGGACAGGGTGGGCTACAATGAGCAGTTCTTC. Translation gives CATSDRDRVGYNEQFF.

This clonotype was counted many times. The CDR3 spells CASSSEGDRETQYF. The DNA of the CDR3 is TGTGCCAGCAGCTCAGAGGGGGACAGAGAGACCCAGTACTTC. The J gene is TRBJ2-5, the V gene TRBV5-6, with TRBD1 identical over 7 bases. This CDR3 contains 14 residues. Unmatched junction bases numbered 6, after V lost 3 bases and J lost 4 bases. Germline CDR1 and CDR2: SGHDT and YYEEEE.

This sequence joins TRBV2 and TRBJ2-3; no clear D gene. Germline values: CDR1 SNHLY, CDR2 FYNNEI. V was shortened by 3 bases and J by 2 bases, with 12 bases between the two germline ends. This CDR3 is 15 amino acids long. The CDR3 DNA reads TGTGCCAGCAGTGAGTCGGAAAGATTCACAGATACGCAGTATTTT. Translated: CASSESERFTDTQYF.

The genes are TRBV15 and TRBJ1-5; D unresolved. Between the trimmed V and J ends, which lost 0 bases and 3 bases, there was a span of 3 bases. Germline lookup yields CDR1 LNHNV and CDR2 YYDKDF (reference sequence). This CDR3 region has 13 residues. CDR3 loop: CATSRDPNQPQHF. The CDR3 nucleotides are TGTGCCACCAGCAGAGATCCCAATCAGCCCCAGCATTTT.

The rearrangement uses TRBV7-6 and TRBJ2-7, with a weak D call TRBD1 (6 bases). The V gene lost 4 bases and the J gene lost 0 bases, with 7 bases spanning the gap. Per the germline V gene, CDR1 is SGHVS and CDR2 is FNYEAQ. This CDR3 has 13 residues. CDR3 region: CASSSGASYEQYF. In nucleotides, the CDR3 is TGTGCCAGCAGCTCAGGGGCCTCCTACGAGCAGTACTTC.

This clonotype was counted at least ten times. The chain couples TRBV5-4 to TRBJ1-6; TRBD1 might be the D (6 bases). Trimming stripped 0 bases from V and 8 bases from J, with 15 bases between. This CDR3 spans 16 amino acids. The germline V gene has CDR1 SGHNT and CDR2 YYREEE (reference sequence). The CDR3 DNA follows: TGTGCCAGCAGCTTGGATTTTGGGGGCCCGGATTCACCCCTCCACTTT. Translating gives CASSLDFGGPDSPLHF.

The chain couples TRBV5-4 to TRBJ2-5; D possibly corresponds to TRBD1 (5 bases). Trimming shortened V by 6 bases and J by 13 bases, and 16 bases separated the two germline ends. The CDR3 has 11 residues. CDR1 SGHNT and CDR2 YYREEE come from the germline V gene (reference sequence). CDR3 loop: CASTQGSARYF. Here the CDR3 DNA reads TGTGCCAGCACCCAGGGATCCGCGAGGTACTTC.

This chain uses TRBV24-1 with TRBJ2-6; D possibly uses TRBD1 or TRBD2 (5 bases each). CDR1 and CDR2 (germline): KGHDR, SFDVKD. Trimming pared 4 bases from V and 0 bases from J, leaving 15 bases between. This CDR3 has 18 amino acids. The DNA for the CDR3 is TGTGCCACCAGTGACCGTCACGGGACCTACTCTGGGGCCAACGTCCTGACTTTC. Protein product: CATSDRHGTYSGANVLTF.

The rearrangement uses TRBV24-1 and TRBJ2-5; either TRBD1 or TRBD2 may supply D (6 bases each). From germline, CDR1 is KGHDR and CDR2 SFDVKD. The V gene lost 6 bases and the J gene lost 0 bases, with 10 bases spanning the gap. The CDR3 consists of 14 residues. CDR3 DNA sequence: TGTGCCACCAGTAGGGGGGCGTACCAAGAGACCCAGTACTTC. It specifies CATSRGAYQETQYF.

The V and J genes are TRBV12-3 or TRBV12-4 and TRBJ2-2; D ambiguous. The CDR3 is 15 amino acids. Trimming cost V 0 bases and J 5 bases, with 10 bases left between them. CDR3 loop: CASSLAQSGTGELFF. The CDR3 DNA follows: TGTGCCAGCAGTTTAGCTCAGAGTGGGACCGGGGAGCTGTTTTTT.

This CDR3 is CATSREDRFEQYF. CDR3 coding DNA: TGTGCCACCAGCAGAGAGGACAGGTTCGAGCAGTACTTC. V is TRBV15 and J is TRBJ2-7; TRBD1 aligns across 7 bases. The germline V gene encodes CDR1 LNHNV and CDR2 YYDKDF (reference sequence). V lost 0 bases and J lost 6; bases outside the gene matches: 2. The CDR3 is 13 residues long.

The gene calls are TRBV7-2 and TRBJ1-2; 7 bases line up with TRBD1. The trim removed 1 base at V and 7 bases at J, leaving 12 bases unmatched. This CDR3 contains 16 residues. CDR1 is SGHTA, CDR2 FQGNSA, per germline. For the CDR3, the DNA is TGTGCCAGCAGCTTAGAGGTTCTAGGGGGCGAGGGTGGCTACACCTTC. Translated: CASSLEVLGGEGGYTF.

The genes are TRBV9 and TRBJ1-6; 10 bases map to TRBD1. This CDR3 spans 15 amino acids. In germline, CDR1 is SGDLS, CDR2 YYNGEE. With 5 bases clipped from V and 5 bases from J, the junction kept 4 bases outside the gene matches. In nucleotides, the CDR3 is TGTGCCAGCAGTGCCGGGACAGGGGATAATTCACCCCTCCACTTT. It codes for CASSAGTGDNSPLHF.

This clonotype was counted many times. This chain joins TRBV2 and TRBJ2-1, with 9 bases lining up with TRBD2. Losses at the gene ends were 8 bases for V and 4 bases for J; bases not matched to a gene: 3. CDR1 SNHLY and CDR2 FYNNEI come from the germline V gene. The CDR3 is made up of 13 amino acids. The CDR3 region has the DNA TGTGCCAGCTTAGCGGGGGAGTACAATGAGCAGTTCTTC. Its protein is CASLAGEYNEQFF.

The chain links TRBV19 to TRBJ1-2; TRBD1 might be the D (5 bases). CDR1 is LNHDA, CDR2 SQIVND, per germline (reference sequence). V lost 3 bases and J lost 2, with 10 bases in between. The CDR3 sequence is 14 residues long. The CDR3 sequence is CASSMGPKNYGYTF. CDR3 nucleotides: TGTGCCAGTAGTATGGGGCCCAAGAACTATGGCTACACCTTC.

In this sample, this clonotype turned up a few times. The chain links TRBV9 to TRBJ1-2; D not certain. V lost 3 bases to trimming and J lost 0 bases, with 3 bases between them. This CDR3 spans 12 amino acids. The germline V gene encodes CDR1 SGDLS and CDR2 YYNGEE. The CDR3, as DNA: TGTGCCAGCAGCGCGTCTAACTATGGCTACACCTTC. Translated, it gives CASSASNYGYTF.

The CDR3 bases are TGTGCCATCAGTGTAGGGACGGAACAAGAGACCCAGTACTTC. Protein sequence: CAISVGTEQETQYF. The V call is TRBV10-3, the J call TRBJ2-5, with D perhaps given as TRBD1 or TRBD2 (5 bases each). CDR1 and CDR2 from the germline V gene are ENHRY and SYGVKD. The CDR3 consists of 14 residues. The V end was cut by 4 bases, the J end by 2 bases, with 11 bases between.

This clonotype was found many times. This chain's CDR3 is CASSLTNMNTEAFF. The CDR3 region has the DNA TGCGCCAGCAGCCTAACAAACATGAACACTGAAGCTTTCTTT. This chain joins TRBV5-1 and TRBJ1-1; no clear D gene. The CDR3 loop spans 14 amino acids. Deletions cut 4 bases from V and 0 bases from J, with 10 bases between. Germline V gene sequence: CDR1 SGHRS, CDR2 YFSETQ.

The chain uses TRBV20-1 and TRBJ1-2, with 9 nucleotides matching TRBD1. Germline trimming cut 7 bases from V and 5 bases from J; bases unmatched to any gene: 2. The CDR3 runs to 11 residues. CDR1 DFQATT and CDR2 SNEGSKA come from the germline V gene (reference sequence). CDR3 nucleotides: TGCAGTGGACAGGGGGAATATGGCTACACCTTC. Translation: CSGQGEYGYTF.

The gene calls are TRBV2 and TRBJ1-2; TRBD1 agrees at 8 bases. V lost 3 bases to trimming and J lost 1 base; unmatched junction nucleotides: 4. This CDR3 comprises 15 residues. Germline-derived CDR1 and CDR2 are SNHLY and FYNNEI. CDR3 amino acids: CASSDGDRFNYGYTF. CDR3 nucleotide sequence: TGTGCCAGCAGTGACGGGGACAGGTTTAACTATGGCTACACCTTC.

The chain recombines TRBV15 with TRBJ1-5; D not certain. Trimming took off 0 bases at V and 1 base at J, with 13 bases between the two ends. The CDR3 is 17 residues long. From germline, CDR1 is LNHNV and CDR2 YYDKDF (reference sequence). The CDR3, as DNA: TGTGCCACCAGCAGAGATAAGGGCGGAACAAGCAATCAGCCCCAGCATTTT. Protein sequence: CATSRDKGGTSNQPQHF.

The chain joins TRBV10-3 to TRBJ2-1; D is tentatively TRBD1 or TRBD2 (6 bases each). Germline V CDR1 and CDR2: ENHRY, SYGVKD. V dropped 6 bases and J dropped 6 bases, with 18 bases sitting between them. The CDR3 runs 15 residues. CDR3: CAISGGDRSGNEQFF. The CDR3 DNA reads as TGTGCCATCAGCGGGGGAGACAGGTCTGGCAATGAGCAGTTCTTC.

The chain links TRBV10-2 to TRBJ1-4, with a possible D match to TRBD1 (5 bases). The CDR3 spans 16 residues. The germline V gene encodes CDR1 WSHSY and CDR2 SAAADI. Deletions cut 7 bases from V and 0 bases from J, with 15 bases between. CDR3 DNA: TGCGCCAGCATTTCGACAGCGCCTGCAACTAATGAAAAACTGTTTTTT. Translation gives CASISTAPATNEKLFF.